This T cell receptor (beta chain) was retrieved from a study of Ad26.COV2.S vaccination and SARS-CoV-2 variants. Study-wide context: Donor got 5x10^10 or 1x10^11 viral particles of Ad26.COV2.S.

This sample's treatment: approximately 18 received Ad26.COV2.S at low or high dose, single or two shots; about five received placebo; per-sample allocation not given. Sampling was done on day 63 after the first vaccine or placebo injection. Per the germline V gene, CDR1 is SNHLY and CDR2 is FYNNEI. This CDR3 is built from 13 residues. With 0 bases removed from V and 8 bases from J, the gap between germline ends came to 10 bases. Here immunoSEQ multiplex PCR was the method, and the copy in TCRdb shows in-frame clones only, minus some. This table holds hundreds of thousands of clones, roughly nine tenths found once. This clone was found a few times. Its antigen is unknown. Study-wide findings and caveats: Vaccinees reportedly had broad spike-specific CD8+ and CD4+ T cell responses.

The specimen was peripheral blood, collected in a trial of Ad26.COV2.S vaccine versus placebo. The source is a person aged 18 to 59 who received the Ad26.COV2.S COVID-19 vaccine or a placebo. The chain links TRBV2 to TRBJ1-2; possible D gene TRBD1, 5 bases. The DNA for the CDR3 is TGTGCCAGCAGTGAAGCAGGGGTTGGCGGCTACACCTTC. This sequence encodes CASSEAGVGGYTF.